This paragraph reports one T cell receptor beta chain. Its specificity is unknown. This may be a read error: a much more frequent sequence differs by one nucleotide. Sorting selected naive CD8 T cells with a CD8+CD4-CCR7+CD45RA+ phenotype. These data are taken from a study of molecular identifiers for immune sequencing clone quantification. General study results and limits: Identical TCR molecules sharing a barcode could underestimate highly expanded clone sizes.

From germline, CDR1 is LNHDA and CDR2 SQIVND (reference sequence). This CDR3 region has 14 residues. Each CDR3 protein is one row after TCRdb ran MiXCR on the PCR reads. The sample has about 630,000 distinct CDR3 sequences; about 25% are singletons. The sequenced sample was naive CD8+ T cells from blood, with Jurkat cell RNA spiked in. Subset given: FACS-sorted CD8+CD4-CCR7+CD45RA+ naive T cells. The sequence was obtained from a human donor in good health. Some libraries in this study had Jurkat cell RNA spiked in. The chain couples TRBV19 to TRBJ2-7, with D perhaps TRBD1 or TRBD2 (5 bases each). The CDR3 bases are TGTGCCAGTACCCCCGGGACGGCTCCCTACGGGCAGTACTTC. Protein: CASTPGTAPYGQYF. Variable domain in full (rest from reference TRBV19 and TRBJ2-7): DGGITQSPKYLFRKEGQNVTLSCEQNLNHDAMYWYRQDPGQGLRLIYYSQIVNDFQKGDIAEGYSVSREKKESFPLTVTSAQKNPTAFYLCASTPGTAPYGQYFGPGTRLTVT.